This is a list of T cell receptor beta chains from one sample in a study of blood T cell repertoires in COVID-19. Repertoires were generated with immunoSEQ multiplex PCR, while TCRdb's copy carries only in-frame clones and drops some. The profile covers around 100,000 clones, with roughly 87% appearing a single time and 4% to 5.5% taken by the ten largest. The source material was peripheral blood. Receptors originate from a woman aged 45-59 years with COVID-19, enrolled during active disease. Both conserved end residues are part of each CDR3. The order of the fields is V gene, clone size, CDR3 length, D gene, J gene, CDR3 protein, CDR3 DNA. The D gene is left open where the match is weak. Clone size is stated in some rows and not others, as once, few, many or a class when expanded.

>TRBV14|.|15|TRBD1|TRBJ1-3
CASSLQGASGNTIYF
TGTGCCAGCAGCCTACAGGGGGCTTCTGGAAACACCATATATTTT
>TRBV2|.|13|.|TRBJ2-7
CASGGFGNYEQYF
TGTGCCAGTGGGGGCTTCGGTAACTACGAGCAGTACTTC
>TRBV5-1|.|17|.|TRBJ2-6
CASSKAPDRAGANVLTF
TGCGCCAGCAGCAAGGCACCTGACAGAGCTGGGGCCAACGTCCTGACTTTC
>TRBV7-3|many|19|TRBD2|TRBJ2-7
CASEGVVRSPAGVSYEQYF
TGTGCCAGCGAGGGGGTCGTCAGGAGCCCAGCGGGGGTGTCCTACGAGCAGTACTTC
>TRBV5-1|.|17|TRBD2|TRBJ2-2
CASSSGLAGGGTGELFF
TGCGCCAGCAGCTCGGGACTAGCGGGGGGAGGAACCGGGGAGCTGTTTTTT
>TRBV5-8|.|12|TRBD1|TRBJ2-7
CASSQDRFEQYF
TGTGCCAGCAGCCAGGACAGGTTCGAGCAGTACTTC
>TRBV6-6|once|13|TRBD2|TRBJ2-1
CASSPGGSGEQFF
TGTGCCAGCAGTCCCGGGGGGAGTGGTGAGCAGTTCTTC
>TRBV6-5|.|14|TRBD1|TRBJ1-2
CASSQNGQGNGYTF
TGTGCCAGCAGCCAGAACGGACAGGGGAATGGCTACACCTTC
>TRBV11-1|.|15|TRBD1|TRBJ1-1
CASSLDRGGNTEAFF
TGTGCCAGCAGCTTAGACAGGGGCGGGAACACTGAAGCTTTCTTT
>TRBV5-6|few|13|TRBD2|TRBJ2-1
CASSWASGYEQFF
TGTGCCAGCAGCTGGGCTAGCGGTTATGAGCAGTTCTTC
>TRBV4-1|once|17|TRBD1|TRBJ1-2
CASSQPMDRSRNYGYTF
TGCGCCAGCAGCCAACCGATGGACAGGTCTCGCAACTATGGCTACACCTTC
>TRBV4-1|.|17|.|TRBJ2-5
CASSQDPLQGPQETQYF
TGCGCCAGCAGCCAAGATCCTCTACAGGGTCCCCAAGAGACCCAGTACTTC
>TRBV28|.|12|.|TRBJ2-7
CASIGGFYEQYF
TGTGCCAGCATTGGGGGGTTCTACGAGCAGTACTTC
>TRBV2|.|12|.|TRBJ2-5
CASKRGLETQYF
TGTGCCAGCAAACGGGGTTTGGAGACCCAGTACTTC
>TRBV9|.|14|.|TRBJ1-6
CASSADTENSPLHF
TGTGCCAGCAGCGCGGACACCGAAAATTCACCCCTCCACTTT
>TRBV25-1|.|14|TRBD1|TRBJ2-7
CASSEWDRGYEQYF
TGTGCCAGCAGTGAGTGGGACAGGGGCTACGAGCAGTACTTC